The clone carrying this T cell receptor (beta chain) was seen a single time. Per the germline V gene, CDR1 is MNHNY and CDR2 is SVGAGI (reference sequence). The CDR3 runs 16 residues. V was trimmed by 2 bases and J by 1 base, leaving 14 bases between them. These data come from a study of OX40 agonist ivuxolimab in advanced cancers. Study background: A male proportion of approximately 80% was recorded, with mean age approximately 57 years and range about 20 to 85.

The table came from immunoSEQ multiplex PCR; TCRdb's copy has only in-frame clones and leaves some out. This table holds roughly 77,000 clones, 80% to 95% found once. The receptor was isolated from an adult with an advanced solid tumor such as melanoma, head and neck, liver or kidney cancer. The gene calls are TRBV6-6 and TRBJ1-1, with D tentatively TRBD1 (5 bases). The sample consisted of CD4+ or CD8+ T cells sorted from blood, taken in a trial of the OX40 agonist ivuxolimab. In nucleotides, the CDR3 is TGTGCCAGCAGTTACAGGTCAGGCCAGGGGAACACTGAAGCTTTCTTT. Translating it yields CASSYRSGQGNTEAFF.